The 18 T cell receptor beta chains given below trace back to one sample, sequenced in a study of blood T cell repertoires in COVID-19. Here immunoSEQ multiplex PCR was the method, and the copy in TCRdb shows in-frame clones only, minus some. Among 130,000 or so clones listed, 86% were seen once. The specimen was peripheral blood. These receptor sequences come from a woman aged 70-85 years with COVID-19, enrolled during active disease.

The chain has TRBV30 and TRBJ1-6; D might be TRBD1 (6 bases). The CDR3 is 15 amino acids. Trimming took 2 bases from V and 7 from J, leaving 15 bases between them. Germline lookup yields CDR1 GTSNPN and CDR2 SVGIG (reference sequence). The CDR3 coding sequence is TGTGCCTGGAGTAAACAGGGTTTTGAAAATTCACCCCTCCACTTT. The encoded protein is CAWSKQGFENSPLHF.

The CDR3 DNA is TGTGCCAGCACGAGTAGCAATCAGCCCCAGCATTTT. Protein: CASTSSNQPQHF. The chain couples TRBV28 to TRBJ1-5; D is undetermined. Germline CDR1 and CDR2: MDHEN and SYDVKM. The CDR3 sequence is 12 residues long. Trimming took off 7 bases at V and 0 bases at J, with 4 bases between the two ends.

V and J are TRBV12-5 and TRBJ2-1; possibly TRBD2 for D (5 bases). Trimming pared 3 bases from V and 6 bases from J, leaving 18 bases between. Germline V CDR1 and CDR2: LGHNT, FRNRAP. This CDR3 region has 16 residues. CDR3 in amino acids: CASGFTAGNQLNEQFF. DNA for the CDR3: TGTGCTAGTGGTTTTACCGCCGGGAACCAACTCAATGAGCAGTTCTTC.

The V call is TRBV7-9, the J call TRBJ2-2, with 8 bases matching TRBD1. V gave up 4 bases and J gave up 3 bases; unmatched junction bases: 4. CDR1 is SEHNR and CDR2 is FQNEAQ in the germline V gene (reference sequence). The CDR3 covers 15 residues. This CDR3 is CASSSIQGDTGELFF. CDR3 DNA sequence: TGTGCCAGCAGCTCAATACAGGGGGACACCGGGGAGCTGTTTTTT. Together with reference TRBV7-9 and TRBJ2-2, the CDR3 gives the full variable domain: DTGVSQNPRHKITKRGQNVTFRCDPISEHNRLYWYRQTLGQGPEFLTYFQNEAQLEKSRLLSDRFSAERPKGSFSTLEIQRTEQGDSAMYLCASSSIQGDTGELFFGEGSRLTVL.

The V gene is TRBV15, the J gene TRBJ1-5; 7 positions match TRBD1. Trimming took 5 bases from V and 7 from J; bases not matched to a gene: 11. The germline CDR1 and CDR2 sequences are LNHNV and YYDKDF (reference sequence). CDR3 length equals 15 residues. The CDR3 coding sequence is TGTGCCACCAGCCCCGGGACAGTCGAGGTACAGCCCCAGCATTTT. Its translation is CATSPGTVEVQPQHF.

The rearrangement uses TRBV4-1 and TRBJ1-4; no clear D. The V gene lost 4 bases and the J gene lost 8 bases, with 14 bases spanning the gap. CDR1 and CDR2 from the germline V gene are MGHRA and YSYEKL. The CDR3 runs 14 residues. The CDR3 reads CASSPTGLLEKLFF. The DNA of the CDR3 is TGCGCCAGCAGCCCTACGGGTTTGCTAGAAAAACTGTTTTTT.

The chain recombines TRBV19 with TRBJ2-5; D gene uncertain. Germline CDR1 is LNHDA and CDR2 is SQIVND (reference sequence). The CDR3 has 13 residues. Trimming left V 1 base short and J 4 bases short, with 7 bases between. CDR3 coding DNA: TGTGCCAGTAGTATAGCCGTCAGAGAGACCCAGTACTTC. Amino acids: CASSIAVRETQYF.

The CDR3 is CASSAGQGNQPQHF. The CDR3 DNA reads TGTGCCAGCAGCGCGGGACAGGGGAATCAGCCCCAGCATTTT. The chain recombines TRBV5-6 with TRBJ1-5, with TRBD1 matching over 10 bases. The V gene's germline CDR1 is SGHDT and CDR2 YYEEEE. The length of the CDR3 is 14 residues. Trimming took 4 bases from V and 4 from J; bases not matched to a gene: 2.

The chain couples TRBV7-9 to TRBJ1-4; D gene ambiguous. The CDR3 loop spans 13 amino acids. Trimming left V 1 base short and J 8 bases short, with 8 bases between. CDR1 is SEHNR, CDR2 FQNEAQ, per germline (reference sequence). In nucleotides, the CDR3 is TGTGCCAGCAGCTTAGGGCGCGGCGAAAAACTGTTTTTT. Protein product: CASSLGRGEKLFF.

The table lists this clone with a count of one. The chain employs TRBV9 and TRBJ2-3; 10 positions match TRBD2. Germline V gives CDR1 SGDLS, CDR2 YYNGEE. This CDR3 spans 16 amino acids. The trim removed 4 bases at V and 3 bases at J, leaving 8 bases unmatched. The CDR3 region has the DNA TGTGCCAGCAGCAAGACTAGCGGGCCGACAACAGATACGCAGTATTTT. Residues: CASSKTSGPTTDTQYF.

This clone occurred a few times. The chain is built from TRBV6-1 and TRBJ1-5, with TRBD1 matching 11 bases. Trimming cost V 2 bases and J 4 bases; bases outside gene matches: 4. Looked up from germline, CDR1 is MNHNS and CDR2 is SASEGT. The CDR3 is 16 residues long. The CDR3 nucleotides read TGTGCCAGCAGTGAACTCCGGGACAGGGGGAATCAGCCCCAGCATTTT. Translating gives CASSELRDRGNQPQHF.

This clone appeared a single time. The CDR3 DNA is TGTGCCAGCAGCGAGGGACTAGCTTTTGAGGGCACAGATACGCAGTATTTT. Amino acid sequence: CASSEGLAFEGTDTQYF. J is TRBJ2-3 and V is TRBV9, with 9 nucleotides matching TRBD2. Germline V gives CDR1 SGDLS, CDR2 YYNGEE. There are 17 residues in the CDR3. V lost 3 bases, J lost 1 base, and 9 bases stayed unmatched.

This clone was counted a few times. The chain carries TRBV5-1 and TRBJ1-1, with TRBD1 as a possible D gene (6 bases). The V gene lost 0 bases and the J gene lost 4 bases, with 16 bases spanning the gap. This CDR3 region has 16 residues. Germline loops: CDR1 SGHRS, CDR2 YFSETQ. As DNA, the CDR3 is TGCGCCAGCAGCTTGGTACAGGGTGAAGGATTCACTGAAGCTTTCTTT. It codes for CASSLVQGEGFTEAFF. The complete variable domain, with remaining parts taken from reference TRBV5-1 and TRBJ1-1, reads KAGVTQTPRYLIKTRGQQVTLSCSPISGHRSVSWYQQTPGQGLQFLFEYFSETQRNKGNFPGRFSGRQFSNSRSEMNVSTLELGDSALYLCASSLVQGEGFTEAFFGQGTRLTVV.

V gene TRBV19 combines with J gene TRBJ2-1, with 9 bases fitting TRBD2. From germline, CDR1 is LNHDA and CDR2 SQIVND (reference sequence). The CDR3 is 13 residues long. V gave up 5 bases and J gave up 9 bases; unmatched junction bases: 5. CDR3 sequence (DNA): TGTGCCAGTAGTCTGGGACTAGCCGGTGAGCAGTTCTTC. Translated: CASSLGLAGEQFF.

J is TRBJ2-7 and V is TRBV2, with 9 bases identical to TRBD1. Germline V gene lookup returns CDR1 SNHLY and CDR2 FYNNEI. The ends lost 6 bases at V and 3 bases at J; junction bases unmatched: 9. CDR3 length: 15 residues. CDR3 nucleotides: TGTGCCAGCAGGCGGCCCGGGACAGGGAACTACGAGCAGTACTTC. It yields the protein CASRRPGTGNYEQYF.

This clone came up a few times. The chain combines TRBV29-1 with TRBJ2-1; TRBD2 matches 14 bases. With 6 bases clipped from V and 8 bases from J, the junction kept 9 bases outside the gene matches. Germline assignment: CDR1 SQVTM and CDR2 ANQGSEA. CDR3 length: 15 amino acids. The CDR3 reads CSVPTSGGALDEQFF. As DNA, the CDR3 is TGCAGCGTCCCGACTAGCGGGGGGGCTTTGGATGAGCAGTTCTTC.

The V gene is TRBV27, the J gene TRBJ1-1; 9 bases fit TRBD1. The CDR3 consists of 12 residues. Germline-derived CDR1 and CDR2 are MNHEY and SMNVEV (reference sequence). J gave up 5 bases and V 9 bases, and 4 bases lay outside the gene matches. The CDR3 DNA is TGTGCCAGTTACGACAGGGGGACTGAAGCTTTCTTT. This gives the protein CASYDRGTEAFF.

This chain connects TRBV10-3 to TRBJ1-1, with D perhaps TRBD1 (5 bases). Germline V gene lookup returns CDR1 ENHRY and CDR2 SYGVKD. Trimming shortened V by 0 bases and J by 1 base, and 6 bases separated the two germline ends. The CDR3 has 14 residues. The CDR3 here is CAISESGQNTEAFF. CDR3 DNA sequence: TGTGCCATCAGTGAGTCCGGACAGAACACTGAAGCTTTCTTT.